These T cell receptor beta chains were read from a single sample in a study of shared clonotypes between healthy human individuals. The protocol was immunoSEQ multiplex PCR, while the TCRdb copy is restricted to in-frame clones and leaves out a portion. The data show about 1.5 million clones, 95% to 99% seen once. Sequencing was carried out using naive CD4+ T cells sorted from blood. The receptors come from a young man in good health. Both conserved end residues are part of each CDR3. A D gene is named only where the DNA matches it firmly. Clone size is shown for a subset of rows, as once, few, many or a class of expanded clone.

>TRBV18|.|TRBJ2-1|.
CASSPRGGNEQFF
TGTGCCAGCTCACCTCGAGGGGGTAATGAGCAGTTCTTC
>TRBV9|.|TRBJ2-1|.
CASSVDPYNEQFF
TGTGCCAGCAGCGTAGACCCCTACAATGAGCAGTTCTTC
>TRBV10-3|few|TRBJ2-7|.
CAITAGNSYEQYF
TGTGCCATCACGGCAGGGAATTCCTACGAGCAGTACTTC
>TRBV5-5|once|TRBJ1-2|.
CASSLNEDGYTF
TGTGCCAGCAGCTTAAACGAGGATGGCTACACCTTC
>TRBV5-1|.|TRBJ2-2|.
CASSALTGSQNTGELFF
TGCGCCAGCAGCGCTTTGACTGGGAGTCAGAACACCGGGGAGCTGTTTTTT
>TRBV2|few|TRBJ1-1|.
CASRMDTLNTEAFF
TGTGCCAGCAGAATGGACACCCTGAACACTGAAGCTTTCTTT
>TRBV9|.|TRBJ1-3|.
CASSVFGRDYGNTIYF
TGTGCCAGCAGCGTATTCGGAAGGGATTATGGAAACACCATATATTTT
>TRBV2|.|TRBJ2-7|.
CASSEAGAESGYEQYF
TGTGCCAGCAGTGAAGCAGGGGCCGAATCAGGCTACGAGCAGTACTTC
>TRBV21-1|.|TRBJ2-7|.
CASIETRDHFYRRYEQYF
TGTGCCAGCATCGAGACTCGGGACCACTTTTACAGAAGATACGAGCAGTACTTC
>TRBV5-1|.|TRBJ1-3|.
CASSLADDRGNTIYF
TGCGCCAGCAGCTTGGCCGATGACAGAGGAAACACCATATATTTT
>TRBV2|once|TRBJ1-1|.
CASLRGNTEAFF
TGTGCCAGTTTAAGGGGTAACACTGAAGCTTTCTTT
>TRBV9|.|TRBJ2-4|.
CASSVAERRSGIQYF
TGTGCCAGCAGCGTAGCTGAGAGGAGGTCCGGCATTCAGTACTTC
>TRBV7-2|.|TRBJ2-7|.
CASSREIGGLSYEQYF
TGTGCCAGCAGCCGAGAAATCGGAGGCCTCTCCTACGAGCAGTACTTC
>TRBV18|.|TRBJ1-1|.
CASSPPSSEAFF
TGTGCCAGCTCACCACCGTCCAGCGAAGCTTTCTTT
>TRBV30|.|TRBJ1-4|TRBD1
CAWSVDRVGSEKLFF
TGTGCCTGGAGTGTAGACAGGGTCGGGAGTGAAAAACTGTTTTTT
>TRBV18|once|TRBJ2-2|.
CASSPFVKNTGELFF
TGTGCCAGCTCACCATTCGTTAAAAACACCGGGGAGCTGTTTTTT
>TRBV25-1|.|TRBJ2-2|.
CASLIGRGWGGELFF
TGTGCCAGCCTGATCGGTAGGGGCTGGGGCGGGGAGCTGTTTTTT
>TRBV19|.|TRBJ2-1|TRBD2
CASRTLAGEYNEQFF
TGTGCCAGTAGAACCCTAGCGGGAGAGTACAATGAGCAGTTCTTC
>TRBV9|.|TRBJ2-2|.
CASSVETGELFF
TGTGCCAGCAGCGTAGAGACCGGGGAGCTGTTTTTT
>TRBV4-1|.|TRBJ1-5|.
CASSRQGSNQPQHF
TGCGCCAGCAGCCGCCAGGGTAGCAATCAGCCCCAGCATTTT
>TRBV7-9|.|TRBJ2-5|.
CASSVGTSLGETQYF
TGTGCCAGCAGCGTGGGGACGTCCCTTGGAGAGACCCAGTACTTC
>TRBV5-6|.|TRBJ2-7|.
CASSLGRVYEQYF
TGTGCCAGCAGCTTGGGGCGAGTTTACGAGCAGTACTTC
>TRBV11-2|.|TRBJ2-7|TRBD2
CASSLVPLAGPYEQYF
TGTGCCAGCAGCTTAGTGCCGCTAGCGGGACCCTACGAGCAGTACTTC
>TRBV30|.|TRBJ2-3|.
CAWSADTQYF
TGTGCCTGGAGTGCAGATACGCAGTATTTT
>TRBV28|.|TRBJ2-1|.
CASSSRDLSYNEQFF
TGTGCCAGCAGTTCCCGGGACCTCTCCTACAATGAGCAGTTCTTC
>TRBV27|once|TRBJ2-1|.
CASSLGWGRPSPYGNYNEQFF
TGTGCCAGCAGTTTAGGTTGGGGGAGACCATCCCCCTACGGAAACTACAATGAGCAGTTCTTC
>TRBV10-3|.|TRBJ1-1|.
CAISDPLRGILKNTEAFF
TGTGCCATCAGTGACCCCCTTAGGGGGATTCTGAAGAACACTGAAGCTTTCTTT
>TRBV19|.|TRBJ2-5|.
CATAGTSFEETQYF
TGTGCCACCGCCGGGACTTCTTTCGAAGAGACCCAGTACTTC
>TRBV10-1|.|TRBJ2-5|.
CASSWTVGETQYF
TGCGCCAGCAGCTGGACAGTTGGGGAGACCCAGTACTTC
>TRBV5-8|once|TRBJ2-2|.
CASSLLQNTGELFF
TGTGCCAGCAGCTTATTACAGAACACCGGGGAGCTGTTTTTT
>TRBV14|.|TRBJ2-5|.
CASSRGLQRSIPETQYF
TGTGCCAGCAGTCGAGGCCTACAGCGAAGCATACCGGAGACCCAGTACTTC
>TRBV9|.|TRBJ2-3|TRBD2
CASSQTSFLQDTQYF
TGTGCCAGCTCTCAGACTAGCTTCCTCCAGGATACGCAGTATTTT
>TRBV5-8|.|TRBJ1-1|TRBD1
CASSQFGQGGFTEAFF
TGTGCCAGCAGCCAATTTGGACAGGGAGGCTTCACTGAAGCTTTCTTT
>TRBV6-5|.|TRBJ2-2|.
CASRVSANTGELFF
TGTGCCAGCAGGGTTAGCGCGAACACCGGGGAGCTGTTTTTT
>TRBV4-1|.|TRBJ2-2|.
CASSQDTSIFANTGELFF
TGCGCCAGCAGCCAAGATACTAGCATATTTGCGAACACCGGGGAGCTGTTTTTT
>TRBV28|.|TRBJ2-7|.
CASSLGVRNEQYF
TGTGCCAGCAGTTTAGGGGTTCGGAACGAGCAGTACTTC
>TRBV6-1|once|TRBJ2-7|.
CASSEAPQVSYEQYF
TGTGCCAGCAGTGAAGCCCCGCAGGTCTCCTACGAGCAGTACTTC
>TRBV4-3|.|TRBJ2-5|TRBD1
CASSLNGQGVQETQYF
TGCGCCAGCAGCCTAAACGGACAGGGGGTGCAAGAGACCCAGTACTTC
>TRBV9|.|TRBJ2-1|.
CASSVMAYSYNEQFF
TGTGCCAGCAGCGTAATGGCGTACTCCTACAATGAGCAGTTCTTC
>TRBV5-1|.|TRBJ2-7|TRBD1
CASSSLPGQGNYEQYF
TGCGCCAGCTCCTCTTTGCCGGGACAGGGAAACTACGAGCAGTACTTC
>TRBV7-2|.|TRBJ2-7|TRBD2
CASSLPPGTSGSLEQYF
TGTGCCAGCAGCTTACCCCCCGGGACTAGCGGGAGTCTGGAGCAGTACTTC